These 24 T cell receptor beta chains share one sample of origin, sequenced in a study of cytomegalovirus exposure and HLA in healthy donors. In the PCR, 60 Vbeta and 13 Jbeta primers were used. TCRdb's table, derived via immunoSEQ multiplex PCR, lists solely in-frame clones and lacks some. Among 190,000 or so clones, about 80% were seen once, and the ten largest hold about 0.64%. The sequenced sample consisted of PBMCs. These receptors originate from a boy younger than 18 in good health and CMV-seronegative.

The rearrangement uses TRBV5-1 and TRBJ2-5, with D maybe TRBD2 (6 bases). CDR1 and CDR2 from the germline V gene are SGHRS and YFSETQ. V dropped 2 bases and J dropped 3 bases, with 14 bases sitting between them. CDR3 length: 15 residues. CDR3 protein: CASSLTGVIEETQYF. The CDR3 nucleotides are TGCGCCAGCAGCTTAACGGGAGTAATAGAAGAGACCCAGTACTTC. The complete variable domain, with remaining parts taken from reference TRBV5-1 and TRBJ2-5, reads KAGVTQTPRYLIKTRGQQVTLSCSPISGHRSVSWYQQTPGQGLQFLFEYFSETQRNKGNFPGRFSGRQFSNSRSEMNVSTLELGDSALYLCASSLTGVIEETQYFGPGTRLLVL.

This sequence joins TRBV4-1 and TRBJ2-7; 8 positions agree with TRBD1. The CDR3 runs 15 residues. V shed 2 bases and J 6 bases; nucleotides not matched to a gene: 9. Looked up from germline, CDR1 is MGHRA and CDR2 is YSYEKL. The CDR3: CASSQRQGWGAEQYF. CDR3 nucleotides: TGCGCCAGCAGCCAAAGACAGGGGTGGGGTGCCGAGCAGTACTTC.

The chain combines TRBV10-3 with TRBJ1-2; the match to TRBD1 covers 9 bases. CDR1 is ENHRY and CDR2 is SYGVKD in the germline V gene. V lost 5 bases and J lost 8; bases outside the gene matches: 9. This CDR3 region has 14 residues. The chain's CDR3 is CAISRDREFGGYTF. DNA for the CDR3: TGTGCCATCAGTCGGGACAGGGAGTTCGGCGGCTACACCTTC.

This sequence joins TRBV4-1 and TRBJ2-1; maybe TRBD2 (6 bases). CDR1 is MGHRA, CDR2 YSYEKL, per germline. Trimming took off 4 bases at V and 7 bases at J, with 23 bases between the two ends. CDR3 size: 17 residues. For the CDR3, the DNA is TGCGCCAGCAGCCCTCAAACCGGGACTCGAACCCTTAATGAGCAGTTCTTC. Translation gives CASSPQTGTRTLNEQFF.

The chain joins TRBV7-6 to TRBJ2-5; D not certain. Per germline, CDR1 SGHVS and CDR2 FNYEAQ. The CDR3 is 15 residues long. Trimming removed 1 base from V and 1 base from J, with 10 bases in between. The DNA for the CDR3 is TGTGCCAGCAGCTTAGTTTCGGCAGGCCAAGAGACCCAGTACTTC. Its translation: CASSLVSAGQETQYF.

J is TRBJ2-1 and V is TRBV9, with D perhaps TRBD1 (8 bases). This CDR3 comprises 13 residues. The germline gives CDR1 SGDLS, CDR2 YYNGEE. The V gene lost 3 bases and the J gene lost 9 bases, with 13 bases spanning the gap. The CDR3 nucleotides read TGTGCCAGCAGCGACACAGGGGGGGGTGAGCAGTTCTTC. Protein product: CASSDTGGGEQFF.

The CDR3 DNA sequence: TGTGCCAGCAGCCCCCATAGGGGATACGAGCAGTACTTC. It encodes CASSPHRGYEQYF. The J gene is TRBJ2-7, the V gene TRBV11-2; D possibly corresponds to TRBD1 (5 bases). V lost 5 bases and J lost 4, with 12 bases in between. The germline gives CDR1 SGHAT, CDR2 FQNNGV. The CDR3 is made up of 13 amino acids. Complete variable domain (other parts from reference TRBV11-2 and TRBJ2-7): EAGVAQSPRYKIIEKRQSVAFWCNPISGHATLYWYQQILGQGPKLLIQFQNNGVVDDSQLPKDRFSAERLKGVDSTLKIQPAKLEDSAVYLCASSPHRGYEQYFGPGTRLTVT.

This chain connects TRBV29-1 to TRBJ2-7; possible D gene TRBD2, 6 bases. Deletions cut 5 bases from V and 3 bases from J, with 20 bases between. CDR1 is SQVTM, CDR2 ANQGSEA, per germline. The CDR3 runs to 15 residues. CDR3 nucleotide sequence: TGCAGCGTTCTTTTAGCGGCCAAACCCAGCTACGAGCAGTACTTC. It specifies CSVLLAAKPSYEQYF.

As regards this clone: This sample also contains other DNA sequences that code for the same CDR3. The rearrangement joins TRBV5-5 to TRBJ1-1; D gene uncertain. The germline V gene encodes CDR1 SGHKS and CDR2 YYEKEE (reference sequence). CDR3 length: 13 amino acids. V dropped 2 bases and J dropped 1 base, with 6 bases sitting between them. In nucleotides, the CDR3 is TGTGCCAGCAGCTTACGCGGGAACACTGAAGCTTTCTTT. Translated, it gives CASSLRGNTEAFF.

The chain is built from TRBV7-3 and TRBJ2-1, with 8 bases aligning to TRBD2. CDR3 size: 18 residues. Trimming took 2 bases from V and 4 from J; bases not matched to a gene: 13. The germline CDR1 and CDR2 sequences are SGHTA and FQGTGA. Here the CDR3 reads CASSLWGKTSGAYNEQFF. The DNA for the CDR3 is TGTGCCAGCAGCTTATGGGGTAAAACTAGCGGAGCATACAATGAGCAGTTCTTC.

In its sample, this clone was seen once. This chain joins TRBV6-5 and TRBJ2-7; a possible D gene is TRBD2 (5 bases). V shed 10 bases and J shed 1 base, with 17 bases lying between them. Germline loops: CDR1 MNHEY, CDR2 SVGAGI. The CDR3 is 14 residues long. The CDR3 loop reads CATKPRAVSYEQYF. The CDR3 DNA reads TGTGCCACCAAACCGAGGGCAGTTTCCTACGAGCAGTACTTC.

J is TRBJ2-7 and V is TRBV6-5; 7 bases align to TRBD2. The V and J ends lost 10 bases and 3 bases, in that order; junction bases with no gene match: 12. Germline CDR1 is MNHEY and CDR2 is SVGAGI. The CDR3 consists of 14 residues. The DNA for the CDR3 is TGTGCCACTTTGGGACCGGGAGGTAGCTACGAGCAGTACTTC. Translating gives CATLGPGGSYEQYF.

The chain links TRBV7-8 to TRBJ1-1, with TRBD1 identical over 9 bases. CDR3 length: 16 residues. Germline V gene data show CDR1 as SGHVS and CDR2 as FQNEAQ. Losses at the gene ends were 5 bases for V and 4 bases for J; bases not matched to a gene: 11. The CDR3 bases are TGTGCCAGCAGCGCCCGGACAGGGGTGTTCGGCACTGAAGCTTTCTTT. Encoded protein: CASSARTGVFGTEAFF.

V usage is TRBV7-3 and J usage is TRBJ2-1; 11 positions match TRBD2. The V and J ends lost 5 bases and 8 bases, in that order; junction bases with no gene match: 11. The CDR3 runs to 16 residues. Per germline, CDR1 SGHTA and CDR2 FQGTGA. The CDR3 sequence is CASSLLLAGGNDEQFF. The CDR3, as DNA: TGTGCCAGCAGCCTCCTTCTAGCGGGAGGCAACGATGAGCAGTTCTTC.

The V and J genes are TRBV19 and TRBJ1-1; D may be TRBD1 (6 bases). The length of the CDR3 is 13 residues. Germline CDR1 and CDR2: LNHDA and SQIVND (reference sequence). Trimming shortened V by 5 bases and J by 5 bases, and 12 bases separated the two germline ends. CDR3 residues: CASSSLGGTEAFF. DNA of the CDR3: TGTGCCAGTAGTTCCCTAGGGGGTACTGAAGCTTTCTTT.

The chain combines TRBV12-5 with TRBJ1-1; the match to TRBD1 covers 7 bases. Germline lookup yields CDR1 LGHNT and CDR2 FRNRAP. V shed 4 bases and J 4 bases; nucleotides not matched to a gene: 3. CDR3 length: 13 residues. The DNA for the CDR3 is TGTGCTAGTGGTTCTAACAGGGGCACTGAAGCTTTCTTT. This codes for CASGSNRGTEAFF.

The chain joins TRBV30 to TRBJ1-4; D gene unclear. Germline-derived CDR1 and CDR2 are GTSNPN and SVGIG (reference sequence). Trimming left V 0 bases short and J 3 bases short, with 11 bases between. The CDR3 sequence is 15 residues long. The CDR3 region is CAWSVEEYSNEKLFF. The CDR3 DNA sequence: TGTGCCTGGAGTGTAGAAGAGTACTCTAATGAAAAACTGTTTTTT.

The chain is built from TRBV6-5 and TRBJ1-1; no clear D. V shed 5 bases and J shed 7 bases, with 17 bases lying between them. Germline CDR1 and CDR2: MNHEY and SVGAGI. CDR3 size: 14 residues. The CDR3 region has the DNA TGTGCCAGCAGTACCAACACGGGAGTGAGTGAAGCTTTCTTT. Protein: CASSTNTGVSEAFF.

J is TRBJ2-1 and V is TRBV4-2; 7 bases fit TRBD2. V was pared by 4 bases and J by 10 bases, with 13 bases of the junction left unmatched. The germline CDR1 and CDR2 sequences are LGHNA and YNFKEQ. The CDR3 runs to 15 residues. The CDR3 reads CASSLSTSFYGEQFF. The CDR3 DNA sequence: TGTGCCAGCAGCCTTTCGACTAGCTTCTACGGCGAGCAGTTCTTC.

The chain employs TRBV6-5 and TRBJ1-2; no reliable D call. CDR3 length: 13 amino acids. The germline V gene has CDR1 MNHEY and CDR2 SVGAGI. V lost 6 bases to trimming and J lost 4 bases, with 12 bases between them. The CDR3, as DNA: TGTGCCAGCAGAGGTCAGGTGGGCTATGGCTACACCTTC. This codes for CASRGQVGYGYTF.

The rearrangement uses TRBV18 and TRBJ1-1, with D perhaps TRBD1 (6 bases). CDR3 length: 15 amino acids. The germline CDR1 and CDR2 sequences are KGHSH and LQKENI. V lost 4 bases and J 3 bases, leaving 15 bases between the germline ends. The CDR3 nucleotides are TGTGCCAGCTCACGAACGACAGGATCGGACACTGAAGCTTTCTTT. Its protein product is CASSRTTGSDTEAFF.

Comment on this clone: One end of the junction fails to match germline, which may point to a read error. V and J are TRBV7-7 and TRBJ1-4, with a possible D match to TRBD1 (6 bases). Germline V gives CDR1 SSHAT, CDR2 FNYEAQ (reference sequence). The CDR3 length is 14 residues. The CDR3 DNA reads TGTGCTAGCAGCTTGGCAGGGGACAATGAAAAACTGTTTTTT. This gives the protein CASSLAGDNEKLFF.

V usage is TRBV29-1 and J usage is TRBJ1-2; 8 bases match TRBD1. This CDR3 is built from 14 residues. Per the germline V gene, CDR1 is SQVTM and CDR2 is ANQGSEA. With V trimmed by 7 bases and J by 4 bases, 11 bases remained unmatched. The DNA of the CDR3 is TGCAGCGCAAACACGGACAGGGAAAGCTATGGCTACACCTTC. This codes for CSANTDRESYGYTF.

The V and J genes are TRBV19 and TRBJ1-6; D is perhaps TRBD1 (6 bases). The germline V gene encodes CDR1 LNHDA and CDR2 SQIVND (reference sequence). V was cut by 7 bases and J by 8 bases, with 15 bases left in between. CDR3 length: 14 residues. The CDR3 sequence: CASNSGAADSPLHF. The CDR3 DNA follows: TGTGCCAGTAATTCAGGGGCGGCGGATTCACCCCTCCACTTT.